The 24 T cell receptor beta chains reported below all come from one sample, sequenced in a study of T-cell memory formation after mild COVID-19. TCRdb re-analysed the 5' RACE reads in MiXCR, keeping a single row per CDR3 protein. The table lists over 250,000 distinct CDR3 sequences, about a sixth of them singletons, with approximately 23% in the top ten. Sequencing was carried out using PBMCs or a T cell subset sorted from them (not recorded which). These TCRs come from a man aged 18 to 29 who had mild COVID-19 (a few samples of this study predate the infection). Cell type and time point are not known.

The V gene is TRBV6-2 or TRBV6-3, the J gene TRBJ2-7, with TRBD2 identical over 11 bases. Losses at the gene ends were 6 bases for V and 6 bases for J; bases not matched to a gene: 4. Germline assignment: CDR1 MNHEY and CDR2 SVGEGT. This CDR3 region has 13 residues. As DNA, the CDR3 is TGTGCCAGCAGGGGGACTAGCGGTCTCGAGCAGTACTTC. Translated: CASRGTSGLEQYF.

Only a few counts were recorded for this clonotype. This chain connects TRBV6-2 or TRBV6-3 to TRBJ2-1; 11 bases map to TRBD2. The germline CDR1 and CDR2 sequences are MNHEY and SVGEGT. The ends lost 6 bases at V and 8 bases at J; junction bases unmatched: 15. This CDR3 contains 17 residues. CDR3 residues: CASSTRRRSGGAHEQFF. Written as DNA, the CDR3 is TGTGCCAGCAGCACGCGCCGTCGTAGCGGGGGGGCCCATGAGCAGTTCTTC.

The genes are TRBV4-3 and TRBJ1-4; D perhaps matches TRBD1 (5 bases). The germline V gene has CDR1 LGHNA and CDR2 YSLEER. The CDR3 is made up of 18 amino acids. V was clipped by 3 bases and J by 0 bases, with 17 bases between them. As DNA, the CDR3 is TGCGCCAGCAGCCACCAACCCCTGTGGGGCGCAACTAATGAAAAACTGTTTTTT. It codes for CASSHQPLWGATNEKLFF.

The genes are TRBV25-1 and TRBJ1-1; tentatively, D is TRBD1 (6 bases). This CDR3 spans 11 amino acids. CDR1 is MGHDK, CDR2 SYGVNS, per germline. The ends were cut back, 7 bases at V and 8 bases at J, with 11 bases in the middle. The CDR3 protein is CASTDGTEAFF. CDR3 DNA sequence: TGTGCCAGCACTGACGGGACAGAAGCTTTCTTT.

This clonotype has a handful of counts. J is TRBJ2-7 and V is TRBV7-2, with a possible D match to TRBD2 (5 bases). The germline V gene has CDR1 SGHTA and CDR2 FQGNSA. The CDR3 is 14 residues long. V was cut by 3 bases and J by 6 bases, with 15 bases left in between. CDR3 loop: CASSFAGYDSEQYV. Here the CDR3 DNA reads TGTGCCAGCAGCTTCGCGGGCTACGACTCCGAGCAGTACGTC.

V gene TRBV6-6 combines with J gene TRBJ1-3, with TRBD1 identical over 8 bases. V trimming: 7 bases; J trimming: 0 bases; junction bases outside the gene matches: 5. CDR3 size: 15 residues. Looked up from germline, CDR1 is MNHNY and CDR2 is SVGAGI (reference sequence). The CDR3 is CASTDRAISGNTIYF. The CDR3 DNA reads as TGTGCCAGCACGGACAGGGCAATCTCTGGAAACACCATATATTTT.

This clonotype was picked up many times. V gene TRBV7-3 combines with J gene TRBJ2-1; 12 bases are a match to TRBD2. Losses at the gene ends were 5 bases for V and 6 bases for J; bases not matched to a gene: 5. The CDR3 is 15 residues long. CDR1 and CDR2 (germline): SGHTA, FQGTGA. The CDR3 spells CASSPTSGGLNEQFF. CDR3 in DNA: TGTGCCAGCAGCCCGACTAGCGGGGGCCTCAATGAGCAGTTCTTC.

This clonotype has more than one count but fewer than ten. The chain couples TRBV7-9 to TRBJ2-1; possibly TRBD1 for D (6 bases). CDR1 SEHNR and CDR2 FQNEAQ come from the germline V gene (reference sequence). The CDR3 consists of 15 residues. Trimming removed 4 bases from V and 4 bases from J, with 14 bases in between. Here the CDR3 DNA reads TGTGCCAGCAGCTCCGGGACATATGAATACAATGAGCAGTTCTTC. This codes for CASSSGTYEYNEQFF.

This clonotype was detected only a few times. This chain uses TRBV7-6 with TRBJ1-3, with a weak D call TRBD1 (5 bases). This CDR3 contains 15 residues. Germline V CDR1 and CDR2: SGHVS, FNYEAQ. V was clipped by 1 base and J by 0 bases, with 7 bases between them. The CDR3 bases are TGTGCCAGCAGCTTAGGGGGGGGCTCTGGAAACACCATATATTTT. Its translation is CASSLGGGSGNTIYF.

This clonotype has at least ten counts. The rearrangement links TRBV4-1 to TRBJ2-3, with D unclear. The CDR3 covers 16 residues. Germline values: CDR1 MGHRA, CDR2 YSYEKL. Trimming took off 0 bases at V and 0 bases at J, with 10 bases between the two ends. The CDR3 sequence: CASSQEQLPSTDTQYF. CDR3 in DNA: TGCGCCAGCAGCCAAGAACAACTCCCTAGCACAGATACGCAGTATTTT.

A few counts support this clonotype. V gene TRBV6-6 combines with J gene TRBJ1-4; tentatively, D is TRBD1 (5 bases). In germline, CDR1 is MNHNY, CDR2 SVGAGI (reference sequence). V dropped 6 bases and J dropped 12 bases, with 14 bases sitting between them. This CDR3 is built from 12 residues. The CDR3 here is CASRVGVEELFF. The CDR3, as DNA: TGTGCCAGCAGGGTGGGGGTAGAAGAACTGTTTTTT.

This clonotype was observed a few times. The chain employs TRBV6-2 or TRBV6-3 and TRBJ1-5, with 7 bases that match TRBD1. The V gene end was trimmed by 6 bases and the J gene end by 1 base; junction bases not matched to a gene: 9. Germline V CDR1 and CDR2: MNHEY, SVGEGT. This CDR3 is 16 amino acids long. CDR3 amino acids: CASRTYRGASNQPQHF. DNA of the CDR3: TGTGCCAGCAGAACATACAGGGGAGCGAGCAATCAGCCCCAGCATTTT.

This clonotype was counted only a few times. The chain carries TRBV18 and TRBJ1-1; D is perhaps TRBD1 (5 bases). Germline-derived CDR1 and CDR2 are KGHSH and LQKENI. This CDR3 region has 15 residues. V was shortened by 6 bases and J by 4 bases, with 18 bases between the two germline ends. CDR3 amino acids: CASSLRTGLGTEAFF. The CDR3 DNA follows: TGTGCCAGCTCCCTTAGAACGGGGCTCGGCACTGAAGCTTTCTTT.

This clonotype showed up just a few times. The CDR3 loop is CASSLEGGYGEAFF. In nucleotides, the CDR3 is TGTGCCAGCAGCTTGGAAGGGGGCTATGGTGAAGCTTTCTTT. This chain connects TRBV5-4 to TRBJ1-1, with TRBD1 matching over 7 bases. The CDR3 sequence is 14 residues long. Per germline, CDR1 SGHNT and CDR2 YYREEE (reference sequence). V lost 0 bases and J lost 7; bases outside the gene matches: 6.

The V gene is TRBV4-1, the J gene TRBJ2-1; 10 nucleotides align to TRBD1. Trimming at V came to 0 bases and at J to 9 bases, leaving 11 bases not matched to a gene. CDR1 is MGHRA and CDR2 is YSYEKL in the germline V gene. CDR3 length equals 17 residues. Here the CDR3 DNA reads TGCGCCAGCAGCCAAGATACGGACAGGGGGGAAGGTTGTGAGCAGTTCTTC. This codes for CASSQDTDRGEGCEQFF.

This chain joins TRBV7-2 and TRBJ1-2; the D is unclear. The V and J ends lost 1 base and 5 bases respectively, with 14 bases between them. This CDR3 has 15 amino acids. Looked up from germline, CDR1 is SGHTA and CDR2 is FQGNSA. This CDR3 is CASSLGGAVEYGYTF. The CDR3 region has the DNA TGTGCCAGCAGCTTAGGGGGAGCAGTGGAGTATGGCTACACCTTC.

V usage is TRBV20-1 and J usage is TRBJ1-5; 7 nucleotides match TRBD1. The CDR3 consists of 15 residues. Germline V gives CDR1 DFQATT, CDR2 SNEGSKA (reference sequence). Trimming at V came to 0 bases and at J to 3 bases, leaving 5 bases not matched to a gene. The chain's CDR3 is CSARETGLLNQPQHF. The CDR3 DNA sequence: TGCAGTGCTAGAGAGACAGGGTTACTCAATCAGCCCCAGCATTTT.

This clonotype was found a few times. The V call is TRBV2, the J call TRBJ2-2, with a tentative D call TRBD2 (6 bases). Germline CDR1 and CDR2: SNHLY and FYNNEI. This CDR3 has 14 amino acids. The V and J ends lost 5 bases and 7 bases respectively, with 14 bases between them. The CDR3 DNA reads as TGTGCCAGCAGTCCGACTAGTGTCGTCGGGGAGCTGTTTTTT. This sequence encodes CASSPTSVVGELFF.

The chain couples TRBV5-5 to TRBJ2-1; maybe TRBD2 (7 bases). This CDR3 is built from 19 residues. The V gene lost 4 bases and the J gene lost 0 bases, with 23 bases spanning the gap. Germline assignment: CDR1 SGHKS and CDR2 YYEKEE (reference sequence). CDR3 amino acids: CASSPAHTGGGTSYNEQFF. For the CDR3, the DNA is TGTGCCAGCAGCCCCGCCCATACTGGGGGGGGCACCTCCTACAATGAGCAGTTCTTC.

This clonotype was detected only a few times. The gene calls are TRBV4-1 and TRBJ1-1, with D hard to call. Trimming pared 4 bases from V and 5 bases from J, leaving 14 bases between. The CDR3 covers 14 residues. Looked up from germline, CDR1 is MGHRA and CDR2 is YSYEKL. The CDR3 here is CASSREHSGTEAFF. CDR3 coding DNA: TGCGCCAGCAGCCGAGAGCATAGCGGAACTGAAGCTTTCTTT.

The genes are TRBV6-1 and TRBJ2-7; TRBD1 matches 12 bases. The germline gives CDR1 MNHNS, CDR2 SASEGT. The CDR3 consists of 15 residues. The V and J ends lost 6 bases and 3 bases, in that order; junction bases with no gene match: 6. Here the CDR3 DNA reads TGTGCCAGCAGCCTCGGGACAGGGGGCTACTACGAGCAGTACGTC. It encodes CASSLGTGGYYEQYV.

The chain is built from TRBV9 and TRBJ2-5; D may be TRBD2 (6 bases). This CDR3 comprises 14 residues. Germline V gives CDR1 SGDLS, CDR2 YYNGEE. V was shortened by 3 bases and J by 1 base, with 10 bases between the two germline ends. The CDR3, as DNA: TGTGCCAGCAGCGCCCGGGGGTCCCAAGAGACCCAGTACTTC. Protein: CASSARGSQETQYF.

This clonotype showed up just a few times. J is TRBJ1-4 and V is TRBV20-1; no reliable D call. CDR3 length: 13 residues. V shed 6 bases and J shed 3 bases, with 11 bases lying between them. Germline CDR1 reads DFQATT; CDR2 reads SNEGSKA (reference sequence). CDR3 loop: CSAPWGSNEKLFF. CDR3 nucleotides: TGCAGTGCCCCTTGGGGATCTAATGAAAAACTGTTTTTT.

The chain joins TRBV19 to TRBJ1-1, with a possible D match to TRBD1 (6 bases). The CDR3 has 11 amino acids. Trimming removed 7 bases from V and 6 bases from J, with 9 bases in between. Germline V gene lookup returns CDR1 LNHDA and CDR2 SQIVND (reference sequence). The CDR3, as DNA: TGTGCCAGTACCAGGGGCCCTGAAGCTTTCTTT. As protein: CASTRGPEAFF.